The T cell receptor (beta chain) described here comes from a study of identifying expanded T cells in peripheral blood (dated by TCRdb to about 2019). In terms of the full investigation: Technical replicates were generated by sequencing separate aliquots of the same genomic DNA pool, with four replicates compared pairwise. Broad study findings and their caveats: The authors expected that over much longer intervals, such as months to years, biological variance in healthy repertoires might increase even further. Variance in clone template counts between approximately 2-week samples significantly increased with total template count across all healthy donors. The beta-binomial model significantly reduced the number of clones called differentially abundant and the false-positive rate across all healthy-donor time intervals. The binomial model flagged approximately 1.2 differentially abundant clones between technical replicates, compared with approximately 16 over approximately 2 weeks and approximately 18 over around four weeks.

No immune events such as infections were documented for the healthy donors during the collection period. Blood repertoires from healthy donors were used as a training cohort for calibrating time-dependent variance in a beta-binomial model of differential abundance of T-cell clones. There were roughly 10 healthy donors in the training cohort, of whom 3 were female and 7 were male. An age range of roughly 29 to 65 years, with an average of about 45 years, was recorded for the donors. Obtained from a commercial supplier, whole blood was collected from each healthy donor at three time points set around two weeks apart. Genomic DNA was extracted from unsorted whole blood for immunosequencing. As concerns this clone: It has no known antigen specificity. Within one base of it there is no much larger clone, and no base qualities were kept.

Relative to germline, V is 3 bases shorter and J is 0 bases shorter, with 8 bases between their ends. The germline V gene sets CDR1 to KGHSH and CDR2 to LQKENI. The CDR3 holds 14 amino acids from the cysteine to the phenylalanine. Solely the CDR3 DNA is kept, with 42 bases framed from the first base. TCRbeta CDR3 regions were profiled by bias-controlled multiplex PCR amplification of genomic DNA with the immunoSEQ Assay. The authors' analysis ran thus. To quantify the absolute abundance of each unique TCRbeta CDR3 region, the sequences were collapsed and filtered. Differential abundance was tested with a binomial (Fisher-equivalent) model and with a beta-binomial model adding time-dependent variance fitted from healthy donors. Clones with fewer than 5 combined templates were removed, and a clone was called differentially abundant if the clone's Benjamini-Hochberg FDR was below 0.01. Beta-binomial variance was modeled as a function of total template count across the two samples using the form v = (b*log(k)+a)^2. Drawn from immuneACCESS, this table holds only the in-frame rearrangements with V and J called that TCRdb kept. Clones are partly lost; checked studies trace under half to an unresolved V gene and leave the rest unexplained. The V and J calls and the clone size are those of that table, but D and trimming were determined from the DNA. In this sample the table shows tens of thousands of clones, roughly 86% of which occur a single time. The ten largest make up approximately 5.3% of the sample.

What was sequenced was blood. The sequence links TRBV18 to TRBJ1-1; the D gene assignment is ambiguous. The source is a person aged 18-70 years in good health. The sequenced DNA: TGTGCCAGCTCACCGTCCAGACTGAACACTGAAGCTTTCTTT. The resulting protein is CASSPSRLNTEAFF.